One sample yielded the 29 T cell receptor beta chains listed below, sequenced in a study of T cell repertoires in cytomegalovirus infection. TCRdb reprocessed the reads with MiXCR, giving one entry per CDR3 protein. Counted here are about 890,000 distinct CDR3 sequences, roughly 31% occurring once; the ten biggest clones make up around 15%. No antigen has been assigned to these receptors. This sample comprised cultured CD8+ T cells from PBMCs, obtained from culture after CMV antigen stimulation. The receptors derive from a human donor in good health (CMV status not recorded). Some clones in this sample may be carry-over from other donors' samples.

The chain is built from TRBV7-9 and TRBJ1-2; the D is unclear. Germline V gene data show CDR1 as SEHNR and CDR2 as FQNEAQ (reference sequence). The CDR3 has 16 amino acids. Trimming removed 5 bases from V and 4 bases from J, with 20 bases in between. The CDR3 nucleotides read TGTGCCAGCAGCCCTACCCCGATACAAGGACTCTATGGCTACACCTTC. It specifies CASSPTPIQGLYGYTF.

This rearrangement joins TRBV19 to TRBJ2-5; D could derive from TRBD1 or TRBD2 (5 bases each). Germline CDR1 and CDR2: LNHDA and SQIVND (reference sequence). The CDR3 loop spans 14 amino acids. Trimming left V 6 bases short and J 5 bases short, with 16 bases between. As DNA, the CDR3 is TGTGCCAGTAGAAGGCGAGGGGCCCGGGAGACCCAGTACTTC. Translated, it gives CASRRRGARETQYF.

This chain connects TRBV7-6 to TRBJ2-1; the D is unclear. The germline gives CDR1 SGHVS, CDR2 FNYEAQ. V lost 4 bases and J lost 7, with 5 bases in between. This CDR3 comprises 11 residues. The CDR3 protein is CASSSRNEQFF. The CDR3 nucleotides read TGTGCCAGCAGCTCGAGGAATGAGCAGTTCTTC.

The genes are TRBV12-3 or TRBV12-4 and TRBJ1-1; D is undetermined. CDR3 length equals 14 residues. Trimming took off 3 bases at V and 1 base at J, with 9 bases between the two ends. The CDR3 loop reads CASSFNEGNTEAFF. In DNA, the CDR3 is TGTGCCAGCAGTTTTAACGAGGGGAACACTGAAGCTTTCTTT.

The rearrangement uses TRBV25-1 and TRBJ1-5, with D perhaps TRBD1 (6 bases). Trimming stripped 3 bases from V and 2 bases from J, with 11 bases between. The CDR3 has 15 residues. CDR1 MGHDK and CDR2 SYGVNS come from the germline V gene. The CDR3 sequence: CASSEQGMGNQPQHF. The CDR3 nucleotides read TGTGCCAGCAGTGAGCAGGGGATGGGCAATCAGCCCCAGCATTTT. Together with reference TRBV25-1 and TRBJ1-5, the CDR3 gives the full variable domain: EADIYQTPRYLVIGTGKKITLECSQTMGHDKMYWYQQDPGMELHLIHYSYGVNSTEKGDLSSESTVSRIRTEHFPLTLESARPSHTSQYLCASSEQGMGNQPQHFGDGTRLSIL.

This clonotype showed up just a few times. The chain employs TRBV7-6 and TRBJ1-2, with D perhaps matching TRBD1 (6 bases). The CDR3 runs 17 residues. V dropped 5 bases and J dropped 3 bases, with 22 bases sitting between them. The germline gives CDR1 SGHVS, CDR2 FNYEAQ. The DNA of the CDR3 is TGTGCCAGCAGCCTCCGCGACAGGAAGTTAAGGGACTATGGCTACACCTTC. It codes for CASSLRDRKLRDYGYTF. Based on the CDR3 plus reference TRBV7-6 and TRBJ1-2, the full variable domain is GAGVSQSPRYKVTKRGQDVALRCDPISGHVSLYWYRQALGQGPEFLTYFNYEAQQDKSGLPNDRFSAERPEGSISTLTIQRTEQRDSAMYRCASSLRDRKLRDYGYTFGSGTRLTVV.

The chain couples TRBV20-1 to TRBJ1-2, with D uncertain. The V gene's germline CDR1 is DFQATT and CDR2 SNEGSKA (reference sequence). This CDR3 comprises 14 residues. The V end lost 3 bases, the J end lost 4 bases, and 15 bases lay between the germline ends. CDR3 loop: CSASGQAPGYGYTF. The DNA for the CDR3 is TGCAGTGCTAGCGGGCAGGCCCCAGGCTATGGCTACACCTTC.

This clonotype was recorded many times. This chain connects TRBV6-1 to TRBJ2-3, with 7 positions matching TRBD1. The germline gives CDR1 MNHNS, CDR2 SASEGT. The CDR3 is 14 amino acids. J lost 7 bases, V lost 4 bases, and 8 bases had no gene match. CDR3 loop: CASSGGTDSYTQYF. CDR3 DNA: TGTGCCAGCAGTGGGGGGACAGACAGTTATACGCAGTATTTT.

This chain links TRBV6-5 with TRBJ1-2, with no clear D. The germline CDR1 and CDR2 sequences are MNHEY and SVGAGI. The CDR3 has 15 amino acids. V dropped 2 bases and J dropped 3 bases, with 13 bases sitting between them. The CDR3 loop is CASSYGSYQHYGYTF. The CDR3 region has the DNA TGTGCCAGCAGTTACGGGTCATACCAGCACTATGGCTACACCTTC.

This clonotype was counted many times. This chain connects TRBV7-2 to TRBJ2-1, with TRBD1 identical over 10 bases. This CDR3 comprises 15 residues. The V segment lost 5 bases and the J segment 12 bases; nucleotides outside the gene matches: 13. Germline V gene data show CDR1 as SGHTA and CDR2 as FQGNSA. CDR3 nucleotides: TGTGCCAGCAGCCCTCGACAGGGGGCTAGGGTGGGGCAGTTCTTC. This codes for CASSPRQGARVGQFF.

This clonotype showed up just a few times. CDR3 DNA sequence: TGTGCCAGCAGCTTAATGGGCATGGGGCCGAGGCCCCAGCATTTT. Translating it yields CASSLMGMGPRPQHF. The J gene is TRBJ1-5, the V gene TRBV7-4, with D perhaps matching TRBD1 (5 bases). From germline, CDR1 is SGHVT and CDR2 SQSDAQ. The germline V and J ends were trimmed by 2 bases and 9 bases, with 17 bases remaining between them. This CDR3 spans 15 amino acids.

The chain has TRBV10-3 and TRBJ2-7, with TRBD1 matching 8 bases. The ends lost 6 bases at V and 3 bases at J; junction bases unmatched: 7. Germline lookup yields CDR1 ENHRY and CDR2 SYGVKD. CDR3 size: 14 residues. The CDR3 reads CAIREDREGYEQYV. Here the CDR3 DNA reads TGTGCCATCAGGGAGGACAGGGAAGGCTACGAGCAGTACGTC.

This chain joins TRBV6-5 and TRBJ1-1; 9 bases map to TRBD1. This CDR3 spans 15 amino acids. The V segment lost 2 bases and the J segment 5 bases; nucleotides outside the gene matches: 6. CDR1 and CDR2 (germline): MNHEY, SVGAGI. The CDR3 DNA reads as TGTGCCAGCAGTTACGGGGACAGGGTAAGGACTGAAGCTTTCTTT. Encoded protein: CASSYGDRVRTEAFF.

The chain combines TRBV28 with TRBJ2-5; 9 bases line up with TRBD2. V gave up 3 bases and J gave up 4 bases; unmatched junction bases: 12. Germline assignment: CDR1 MDHEN and CDR2 SYDVKM. The CDR3 is 17 residues long. In nucleotides, the CDR3 is TGTGCCAGCAGTTTTCGAGCGGGGGGCGCCCTTCTAGAGACCCAGTACTTC. Translating it yields CASSFRAGGALLETQYF. Variable domain in full (rest from reference TRBV28 and TRBJ2-5): DVKVTQSSRYLVKRTGEKVFLECVQDMDHENMFWYRQDPGLGLRLIYFSYDVKMKEKGDIPEGYSVSREKKERFSLILESASTNQTSMYLCASSFRAGGALLETQYFGPGTRLLVL.

This clonotype was detected many times. The genes are TRBV10-3 and TRBJ2-2, with TRBD2 identical over 8 bases. V lost 3 bases and J lost 5; bases outside the gene matches: 5. CDR3 length: 15 amino acids. Germline V CDR1 and CDR2: ENHRY, SYGVKD. CDR3 amino acids: CAISEVGGGTGELFF. CDR3 sequence (DNA): TGTGCCATCAGTGAAGTCGGCGGGGGGACCGGGGAGCTGTTTTTT.

There are a few counts of this clonotype. The chain has TRBV5-5 and TRBJ2-1, with 11 bases aligning to TRBD2. CDR1 and CDR2 from the germline V gene are SGHKS and YYEKEE (reference sequence). Trimming at V came to 4 bases and at J to 5 bases, leaving 11 bases not matched to a gene. The CDR3 length is 17 residues. CDR3 sequence (DNA): TGTGCCAGCAGCCTTCGAATAGCGGGGGGGATCGACAATGAGCAGTTCTTC. Translation: CASSLRIAGGIDNEQFF.

This clonotype was seen a few times. V is TRBV6-1 and J is TRBJ1-1; 7 bases match TRBD1. Germline assignment: CDR1 MNHNS and CDR2 SASEGT. The trim removed 2 bases at V and 3 bases at J, leaving 9 bases unmatched. The CDR3 totals 16 residues. CDR3 nucleotide sequence: TGTGCCAGCAGTGAAATACTACAGGGGAAGGACACTGAAGCTTTCTTT. Its translation: CASSEILQGKDTEAFF.

The chain couples TRBV5-1 to TRBJ2-7, with D unresolved. Looked up from germline, CDR1 is SGHRS and CDR2 is YFSETQ. This CDR3 contains 15 residues. The V end was cut by 3 bases, the J end by 2 bases, with 15 bases between. The CDR3 here is CASSWIGSRPYEQYV. The CDR3 DNA sequence: TGCGCCAGCAGCTGGATAGGTTCCCGTCCCTACGAGCAGTACGTC.

The chain links TRBV7-3 to TRBJ2-3, with D maybe TRBD1 (5 bases). Trimming removed 1 base at V and 1 base at J, with 9 bases between. The V gene's germline CDR1 is SGHTA and CDR2 FQGTGA. CDR3 length equals 15 residues. This chain's CDR3 is CASSLIGEGTDTQYF. CDR3 nucleotides: TGTGCCAGCAGCTTAATAGGGGAAGGCACAGATACGCAGTATTTT. The full variable domain, rest sourced from reference TRBV7-3 and TRBJ2-3, is GAGVSQTPSNKVTEKGKYVELRCDPISGHTALYWYRQSLGQGPEFLIYFQGTGAADDSGLPNDRFFAVRPEGSVSTLKIQRTERGDSAVYLCASSLIGEGTDTQYFGPGTRLTVL.

This clonotype was observed a few times. The CDR3 sequence is CASSEYSGPTYGYTF. For the CDR3, the DNA is TGTGCCAGCAGTGAATATAGTGGACCCACCTATGGCTACACCTTC. This chain connects TRBV25-1 to TRBJ1-2; D not resolved. This CDR3 region has 15 residues. The germline gives CDR1 MGHDK, CDR2 SYGVNS. Trimming pared 0 bases from V and 4 bases from J, leaving 12 bases between.

This chain uses TRBV5-6 with TRBJ1-2; the match to TRBD1 covers 9 bases. V shed 7 bases and J 8 bases; nucleotides not matched to a gene: 3. This CDR3 comprises 11 residues. CDR1 is SGHDT and CDR2 is YYEEEE in the germline V gene. The CDR3 is CASGQGRGYTF. DNA of the CDR3: TGTGCCAGCGGACAGGGGAGGGGCTACACCTTC.

The V and J genes are TRBV7-9 and TRBJ2-2; tentatively, D is TRBD2 (5 bases). The CDR3 is made up of 17 amino acids. CDR1 and CDR2 (germline): SEHNR, FQNEAQ (reference sequence). V lost 4 bases and J 0 bases, leaving 15 bases between the germline ends. CDR3 protein: CASSSDSHRANTGELFF. The CDR3 nucleotides are TGTGCCAGCAGCTCGGACTCCCATCGCGCGAACACCGGGGAGCTGTTTTTT. Complete variable domain (other parts from reference TRBV7-9 and TRBJ2-2): DTGVSQNPRHKITKRGQNVTFRCDPISEHNRLYWYRQTLGQGPEFLTYFQNEAQLEKSRLLSDRFSAERPKGSFSTLEIQRTEQGDSAMYLCASSSDSHRANTGELFFGEGSRLTVL.

This clonotype was observed a few times. V gene TRBV6-8 combines with J gene TRBJ1-1; D is undetermined. The CDR3 is 14 residues long. V was pared by 5 bases and J by 3 bases, with 13 bases between. Per germline, CDR1 MNHGY and CDR2 SAAAGT. In DNA form, the CDR3 reads TGTGCCAGCAGTATCTCCCTTGGGGACACTGAAGCTTTCTTT. The encoded protein is CASSISLGDTEAFF.

J is TRBJ2-1 and V is TRBV5-5; D remains ambiguous. V lost 1 base and J 5 bases, leaving 16 bases between the germline ends. Germline V CDR1 and CDR2: SGHKS, YYEKEE (reference sequence). This CDR3 region has 16 residues. The CDR3 loop reads CASSLWEDIVDNEQFF. CDR3 DNA sequence: TGTGCCAGCAGCTTGTGGGAAGATATCGTCGACAATGAGCAGTTCTTC.

This clonotype has more than one count but fewer than ten. The CDR3 DNA reads as TGTGCCAGCAGCTACCGACAGGGGGTTTTGGCTTTCTTT. Translation gives CASSYRQGVLAFF. The rearrangement uses TRBV7-9 and TRBJ1-1; TRBD1 agrees at 9 bases. The CDR3 covers 13 residues. J gave up 11 bases and V 4 bases, and 8 bases lay outside the gene matches. Germline CDR1 is SEHNR and CDR2 is FQNEAQ (reference sequence). The complete variable domain, with remaining parts taken from reference TRBV7-9 and TRBJ1-1, reads DTGVSQNPRHKITKRGQNVTFRCDPISEHNRLYWYRQTLGQGPEFLTYFQNEAQLEKSRLLSDRFSAERPKGSFSTLEIQRTEQGDSAMYLCASSYRQGVLAFFGQGTRLTVV.

With respect to this clonotype: The final CDR3 position lacks the conserved phenylalanine or tryptophan, pointing to a likely read error. The chain combines TRBV7-6 with TRBJ2-3; the D gene is possibly TRBD1 (5 bases). The CDR3 is 15 residues long. CDR1 SGHVS and CDR2 FNYEAQ come from the germline V gene. V was trimmed by 5 bases and J by 2 bases, leaving 14 bases between them. The CDR3 reads CASSQGPGHTDTQYL. Here the CDR3 DNA reads TGTGCCAGCAGCCAGGGCCCTGGGCACACAGATACGCAGTATCTT.

This clonotype was found a few times. The genes are TRBV6-5 and TRBJ1-1; a possible D gene is TRBD1 (5 bases). CDR1 MNHEY and CDR2 SVGAGI come from the germline V gene. This CDR3 comprises 16 residues. Trimming removed 0 bases at V and 3 bases at J, with 14 bases between. The CDR3 loop is CASSYSSPPGHTEAFF. For the CDR3, the DNA is TGTGCCAGCAGTTACTCCTCTCCCCCGGGGCACACTGAAGCTTTCTTT.

A few counts support this clonotype. V gene TRBV7-9 combines with J gene TRBJ2-1; 10 nucleotides match TRBD2. The CDR3 has 16 amino acids. V shed 4 bases, J shed 7 bases, and the junction held 10 bases outside the gene matches. CDR1 and CDR2 (germline): SEHNR, FQNEAQ (reference sequence). CDR3 protein: CASSSPGGLASNEQFF. CDR3 in DNA: TGTGCCAGCAGCTCCCCTGGGGGACTAGCGAGTAATGAGCAGTTCTTC.

This clonotype was detected ten times or more. The chain recombines TRBV19 with TRBJ2-3; D might be TRBD1 (6 bases). The CDR3 consists of 15 residues. V was pared by 3 bases and J by 0 bases, with 10 bases between. Germline V gene data show CDR1 as LNHDA and CDR2 as SQIVND (reference sequence). This chain's CDR3 is CASSIRGRSTDTQYF. The CDR3 region has the DNA TGTGCCAGTAGTATTAGGGGGAGAAGCACAGATACGCAGTATTTT.